These T cell receptor beta chains were read from a single sample in a study of blood T cell repertoires in COVID-19. Libraries were prepared by immunoSEQ multiplex PCR; TCRdb keeps only in-frame clonotypes and omits some of them. Of 60,000 to 90,000 clones listed, about 88% are singletons. Sample: peripheral blood. These receptors were obtained from a man aged 55 to 70 with COVID-19, enrolled during active disease. Both conserved end residues are part of each CDR3. Each record gives: D gene, J gene, clone size, V gene, CDR3 DNA, CDR3 protein. D genes are given only for firm matches. Clone size appears in some rows only: once, few, many, or a class for an expanded clone.

d_gene: TRBD1
j_gene: TRBJ1-6
abundance: .
v_gene: TRBV10-1
CDR3nt: TGCGCCAGCAGTGACGGGACAGGGAATTCACCCCTCCACTTT
CDR3aa: CASSDGTGNSPLHF

d_gene: .
j_gene: TRBJ2-7
abundance: .
v_gene: TRBV28
CDR3nt: TGTGCCAGCTATAAGGGAGGGGGGACCGCCGAGCAGTACTTC
CDR3aa: CASYKGGGTAEQYF

d_gene: .
j_gene: TRBJ1-1
abundance: .
v_gene: TRBV7-2
CDR3nt: TGTGCCAGCAGCTTTAATCTACGAAACACTGAAGCTTTCTTT
CDR3aa: CASSFNLRNTEAFF

d_gene: TRBD2
j_gene: TRBJ2-7
abundance: .
v_gene: TRBV11-2
CDR3nt: TGTGCCAGCAGCTTAATGACTAGCGGGGAGTACGAGCAGTACTTC
CDR3aa: CASSLMTSGEYEQYF

d_gene: .
j_gene: TRBJ1-4
abundance: few
v_gene: TRBV3-1/TRBV3-2
CDR3nt: TGTGCCAGCAGCAATCTAGGAGCGGGGGAACGGGGTGAAAAACTGTTTTTT
CDR3aa: CASSNLGAGERGEKLFF

d_gene: .
j_gene: TRBJ2-2
abundance: .
v_gene: TRBV5-1
CDR3nt: TGCGCCAGCAGCTCAGGGTATAACACCGGGGAGCTGTTTTTT
CDR3aa: CASSSGYNTGELFF

d_gene: TRBD1
j_gene: TRBJ1-1
abundance: .
v_gene: TRBV12-5
CDR3nt: TGTGCTAGTGGTTCGGCCAGGGGGGTATACACTGAAGCTTTCTTT
CDR3aa: CASGSARGVYTEAFF

d_gene: .
j_gene: TRBJ1-6
abundance: .
v_gene: TRBV19
CDR3nt: TGTGCCAGTAGTAACCTCAGGGGTCCGTCCCGTCAACCTAATTCACCCCTCCACTTT
CDR3aa: CASSNLRGPSRQPNSPLHF

d_gene: .
j_gene: TRBJ2-2
abundance: .
v_gene: TRBV6-5
CDR3nt: TGTGCCAGCAGGCTGGGGCCGAACACCGGGGAGCTGTTTTTT
CDR3aa: CASRLGPNTGELFF

d_gene: TRBD1
j_gene: TRBJ1-1
abundance: .
v_gene: TRBV14
CDR3nt: TGTGCCAGCAGCCAAGAAGGGACAGGGAAATTGGGCACTGAAGCTTTCTTT
CDR3aa: CASSQEGTGKLGTEAFF

d_gene: .
j_gene: TRBJ1-2
abundance: few
v_gene: TRBV18
CDR3nt: TGTGCCAGCTCACCCCAGTGGGCAGGGAATCACTATGGCTACACCTTC
CDR3aa: CASSPQWAGNHYGYTF

d_gene: .
j_gene: TRBJ2-1
abundance: .
v_gene: TRBV5-1
CDR3nt: TGCGCCAGCAGCTTCCCGACTCCTTCCTACAATGAGCAGTTCTTC
CDR3aa: CASSFPTPSYNEQFF

d_gene: .
j_gene: TRBJ2-4
abundance: .
v_gene: TRBV11-2
CDR3nt: TGTGCCAGCAGTTCCCACGGGACAAAGGCAAACATTCAGTACTTC
CDR3aa: CASSSHGTKANIQYF

d_gene: TRBD2
j_gene: TRBJ2-3
abundance: .
v_gene: TRBV5-1
CDR3nt: TGCGCCAGCAGCCCCATGGCGGGAGGGCCTCGGACAGATACGCAGTATTTT
CDR3aa: CASSPMAGGPRTDTQYF

d_gene: TRBD1
j_gene: TRBJ1-2
abundance: .
v_gene: TRBV3-1/TRBV3-2
CDR3nt: TGTGCCAGCAGCGAGGGGACAGTAGGAGTCTACACCTTC
CDR3aa: CASSEGTVGVYTF

d_gene: .
j_gene: TRBJ1-2
abundance: .
v_gene: TRBV10-3
CDR3nt: TGTGCCACCATGAGGGATTATGGCTACACCTTC
CDR3aa: CATMRDYGYTF

d_gene: TRBD1
j_gene: TRBJ2-2
abundance: .
v_gene: TRBV3-1/TRBV3-2
CDR3nt: TGTGCCAGCAGCCCCAGGACAGGGGTCGGCGCCGGGGAGCTGTTTTTT
CDR3aa: CASSPRTGVGAGELFF

d_gene: .
j_gene: TRBJ2-1
abundance: .
v_gene: TRBV9
CDR3nt: TGTGCCAGCAGCGTAGATTTAATGAGGGATGAGCAGTTCTTC
CDR3aa: CASSVDLMRDEQFF

d_gene: TRBD2
j_gene: TRBJ2-2
abundance: .
v_gene: TRBV6-1
CDR3nt: TGTGCCAGCAGTGGTGGACTAGCCTCGGACACCGGGGAGCTGTTTTTT
CDR3aa: CASSGGLASDTGELFF

d_gene: .
j_gene: TRBJ2-3
abundance: .
v_gene: TRBV12-5
CDR3nt: TGTGCTAGTGGTTTGGGAGGAGTTAGCACAGATACGCAGTATTTT
CDR3aa: CASGLGGVSTDTQYF

d_gene: .
j_gene: TRBJ2-1
abundance: .
v_gene: TRBV11-2
CDR3nt: TGTGCCAGCAGCTTAGCCGCCGGTGAGCAGTTCTTC
CDR3aa: CASSLAAGEQFF

d_gene: .
j_gene: TRBJ2-5
abundance: .
v_gene: TRBV6-5
CDR3nt: TGTGCCAGCAGGGGGCTTGAGACCCAGTACTTC
CDR3aa: CASRGLETQYF

d_gene: TRBD2
j_gene: TRBJ2-1
abundance: .
v_gene: TRBV3-1/TRBV3-2
CDR3nt: TGTGCCAGCAGCCTAGCGGGGGGCTACAATGAGCAGTTCTTC
CDR3aa: CASSLAGGYNEQFF

d_gene: TRBD1
j_gene: TRBJ1-4
abundance: .
v_gene: TRBV11-2
CDR3nt: TGTGCCAGCAGCTCCTACAGGGGTGAGGTTGAAAAACTGTTTTTT
CDR3aa: CASSSYRGEVEKLFF

d_gene: TRBD1
j_gene: TRBJ1-1
abundance: .
v_gene: TRBV15
CDR3nt: TGTGCCACCAGCATGAGGACAGGACCCGCTGAAGCTTTCTTT
CDR3aa: CATSMRTGPAEAFF

d_gene: TRBD2
j_gene: TRBJ2-7
abundance: .
v_gene: TRBV2
CDR3nt: TGTGCCAGCAGTGAGACTAGCGGGGGCTACGAGCAGTACTTC
CDR3aa: CASSETSGGYEQYF

d_gene: TRBD1
j_gene: TRBJ1-3
abundance: .
v_gene: TRBV4-2
CDR3nt: TGTGCCAGCAGCCCCACAGGGGACTCTGGAAACACCATATATTTT
CDR3aa: CASSPTGDSGNTIYF

d_gene: .
j_gene: TRBJ1-5
abundance: .
v_gene: TRBV6-1
CDR3nt: TGTGCCAGCAGTGAAGCCGGGGTTCAGCCCCAGCATTTT
CDR3aa: CASSEAGVQPQHF

d_gene: TRBD2
j_gene: TRBJ2-1
abundance: .
v_gene: TRBV7-9
CDR3nt: TGTGCCAGCAGCCCCAGCGGGAGGGGGGGAAATGAGCAGTTCTTC
CDR3aa: CASSPSGRGGNEQFF

d_gene: .
j_gene: TRBJ1-1
abundance: .
v_gene: TRBV28
CDR3nt: TGTGCCAGCAGTGAGGGATCTCAGAACACTGAAGCTTTCTTT
CDR3aa: CASSEGSQNTEAFF

d_gene: TRBD1
j_gene: TRBJ1-5
abundance: once
v_gene: TRBV2
CDR3nt: TGTGCCAGCAGAGGCGGACAGGGTCAGCCCCAGCATTTT
CDR3aa: CASRGGQGQPQHF

d_gene: .
j_gene: TRBJ2-3
abundance: .
v_gene: TRBV7-6
CDR3nt: TGTGCCAGCAGCTTTACAGACAGATTCGGGGATACGCAGTATTTT
CDR3aa: CASSFTDRFGDTQYF

d_gene: .
j_gene: TRBJ1-2
abundance: .
v_gene: TRBV5-1
CDR3nt: TGCGCCAGCAGCTTTGGAGACAGTCCGGATTATGGCTACACCTTC
CDR3aa: CASSFGDSPDYGYTF

d_gene: TRBD1
j_gene: TRBJ2-7
abundance: .
v_gene: TRBV6-1
CDR3nt: TGTGCCAGCAGCGAAGGACAGGGAGCGTCCTACGAGCAGTACTTC
CDR3aa: CASSEGQGASYEQYF

d_gene: TRBD2
j_gene: TRBJ2-3
abundance: .
v_gene: TRBV24-1
CDR3nt: TGTGCCACCAGTGATCCTGGGACTAGCGGGAGAATCCCAGATACGCAGTATTTT
CDR3aa: CATSDPGTSGRIPDTQYF

d_gene: .
j_gene: TRBJ2-2
abundance: .
v_gene: TRBV29-1
CDR3nt: TGCAGCGGCGAGGGAACGAACACCGGGGAGCTGTTTTTT
CDR3aa: CSGEGTNTGELFF

d_gene: .
j_gene: TRBJ1-1
abundance: .
v_gene: TRBV29-1
CDR3nt: TGCAGCGTTGGATCTTCGGGGAGAGGAGCTTTCTTT
CDR3aa: CSVGSSGRGAFF

d_gene: .
j_gene: TRBJ1-5
abundance: .
v_gene: TRBV19
CDR3nt: TGTGCCAGTACTGGGCAGATTAGCAATCAGCCCCAGCATTTT
CDR3aa: CASTGQISNQPQHF

d_gene: .
j_gene: TRBJ1-2
abundance: .
v_gene: TRBV5-1
CDR3nt: TGCGCCAGCAGCTTGGGGGCAAGTAACTATGGCTACACCTTC
CDR3aa: CASSLGASNYGYTF

d_gene: TRBD1
j_gene: TRBJ1-4
abundance: .
v_gene: TRBV6-5
CDR3nt: TGTGCCAGCAGTAAGACAGGGGGTCGGGAAAAACTGTTTTTT
CDR3aa: CASSKTGGREKLFF

d_gene: .
j_gene: TRBJ2-3
abundance: .
v_gene: TRBV27
CDR3nt: TGTGCCAGCAGTTTCAAGGGGGGGAGCACAGATACGCAGTATTTT
CDR3aa: CASSFKGGSTDTQYF

d_gene: TRBD1
j_gene: TRBJ1-5
abundance: .
v_gene: TRBV10-3
CDR3nt: TGTGCCATCAGTGTGGGACAGGAAGGCAATCAGCCCCAGCATTTT
CDR3aa: CAISVGQEGNQPQHF

d_gene: .
j_gene: TRBJ1-1
abundance: few
v_gene: TRBV11-2
CDR3nt: TGTGCCAGCAGCTTATTTGGGGGCCGGCGCACTGAAGCTTTCTTT
CDR3aa: CASSLFGGRRTEAFF

d_gene: .
j_gene: TRBJ2-2
abundance: .
v_gene: TRBV2
CDR3nt: TGTGCCAGCAGTGAGGAGAACTCGGGCACCGGGGAGCTGTTTTTT
CDR3aa: CASSEENSGTGELFF

d_gene: .
j_gene: TRBJ1-5
abundance: .
v_gene: TRBV2
CDR3nt: TGTGCCAGCAGTGGGGGGCTCGATCAGCCCCAGCATTTT
CDR3aa: CASSGGLDQPQHF

d_gene: .
j_gene: TRBJ1-2
abundance: .
v_gene: TRBV6-5
CDR3nt: TGTGCCAGCCTGTGGGGGCTCGGCTATGGCTACACCTTC
CDR3aa: CASLWGLGYGYTF

d_gene: TRBD2
j_gene: TRBJ2-2
abundance: .
v_gene: TRBV9
CDR3nt: TGTGCCAGCAGCGTTAGCGGGGGGCCGAACACCGGGGAGCTGTTTTTT
CDR3aa: CASSVSGGPNTGELFF

d_gene: .
j_gene: TRBJ1-5
abundance: .
v_gene: TRBV28
CDR3nt: TGTGCCAGCGCCCTCATAGTCGGGCCCCAGCATTTT
CDR3aa: CASALIVGPQHF

d_gene: .
j_gene: TRBJ1-1
abundance: once
v_gene: TRBV19
CDR3nt: TGTGCCAGTAGCGGTCACAGGGACACTGAAGCTTTCTTT
CDR3aa: CASSGHRDTEAFF

d_gene: .
j_gene: TRBJ1-2
abundance: .
v_gene: TRBV13
CDR3nt: TGTGCCAGCACCCTAGCCACTCCCGATAGGGGCTACACCTTC
CDR3aa: CASTLATPDRGYTF

d_gene: TRBD1
j_gene: TRBJ1-3
abundance: .
v_gene: TRBV5-4
CDR3nt: TGTGCCAGCAGCCTACGGGACAGTGGAAACACCATATATTTT
CDR3aa: CASSLRDSGNTIYF

d_gene: TRBD2
j_gene: TRBJ2-3
abundance: .
v_gene: TRBV5-1
CDR3nt: TGCGCCACCAAACCGGGGGGGGGCTTGACAGATACGCAGTATTTT
CDR3aa: CATKPGGGLTDTQYF

d_gene: TRBD2
j_gene: TRBJ2-7
abundance: .
v_gene: TRBV6-5
CDR3nt: TGTGCCAGCAGTACACCGACTAGCGGGAGCGACGAGCAGTACTTC
CDR3aa: CASSTPTSGSDEQYF

d_gene: TRBD1
j_gene: TRBJ1-1
abundance: once
v_gene: TRBV7-9
CDR3nt: TGTGCCAGCAGCTCAGATGGACAGGGGGCTGCCTCATCTGAAGCTTTCTTT
CDR3aa: CASSSDGQGAASSEAFF